A single sample is the source of the 20 T cell receptor beta chains below, sequenced in a study of shared clonotypes between healthy human individuals. Assay used: immunoSEQ multiplex PCR; TCRdb lists only in-frame clones, some missing. The repertoire holds some 2,500,000 clones, with 80% to 95% as singletons. Sequenced input: naive CD4+ T cells from PBMCs. Subset described: CD45RA+ positively selected. The receptors shown here come from a young man in good health. Some clones in this sample may be carry-over from other donors' samples.

The V and J genes are TRBV7-9 and TRBJ2-1, with 10 bases identical to TRBD2. CDR1 is SEHNR, CDR2 FQNEAQ, per germline (reference sequence). V lost 0 bases and J lost 8; bases outside the gene matches: 4. This CDR3 comprises 15 residues. This CDR3 reads CASSLAGLARDEQFF. CDR3 DNA sequence: TGTGCCAGCAGCTTAGCGGGACTAGCGCGGGATGAGCAGTTCTTC.

For this clone: This specimen includes other DNA sequences encoding the same CDR3. J is TRBJ1-1 and V is TRBV5-1; TRBD1 aligns across 9 bases. This CDR3 is built from 15 residues. The trim removed 4 bases at V and 1 base at J, leaving 5 bases unmatched. CDR1 and CDR2 from the germline V gene are SGHRS and YFSETQ. The DNA for the CDR3 is TGCGCCAGCAGCCTGTTGACAGGGGGGAACACTGAAGCTTTCTTT. Its translation is CASSLLTGGNTEAFF.

The chain joins TRBV7-8 to TRBJ2-7; the match to TRBD1 covers 10 bases. The J segment lost 6 bases and the V segment lost 4 bases, leaving 12 bases of the junction unmatched. CDR1 and CDR2 from the germline V gene are SGHVS and FQNEAQ. The CDR3 is 16 amino acids. The CDR3 spells CASSSSLTGGPPEQYF. The CDR3 coding sequence is TGTGCCAGCAGCTCTTCCCTGACAGGGGGCCCGCCCGAGCAGTACTTC.

The chain joins TRBV7-3 to TRBJ2-2, with D possibly being TRBD2 (6 bases). Trimming stripped 5 bases from V and 0 bases from J, with 10 bases between. This CDR3 contains 15 residues. Germline assignment: CDR1 SGHTA and CDR2 FQGTGA. CDR3: CASSPIAANTGELFF. CDR3 nucleotide sequence: TGTGCCAGCAGCCCGATAGCGGCGAACACCGGGGAGCTGTTTTTT. The variable domain in full, with the rest retrieved from reference TRBV7-3 and TRBJ2-2, is GAGVSQTPSNKVTEKGKYVELRCDPISGHTALYWYRQSLGQGPEFLIYFQGTGAADDSGLPNDRFFAVRPEGSVSTLKIQRTERGDSAVYLCASSPIAANTGELFFGEGSRLTVL.

The chain employs TRBV7-9 and TRBJ2-5, with unresolved D. Germline CDR1 is SEHNR and CDR2 is FQNEAQ (reference sequence). The CDR3 spans 14 residues. V gave up 7 bases and J gave up 0 bases, with 12 bases separating them. In DNA form, the CDR3 reads TGTGCCAGCACCAAAAAAGGGTACCAAGAGACCCAGTACTTC. This gives the protein CASTKKGYQETQYF.

This clone was detected once. This sequence joins TRBV6-1 and TRBJ2-5; weak D call: TRBD1 (7 bases). The length of the CDR3 is 17 residues. Looked up from germline, CDR1 is MNHNS and CDR2 is SASEGT. Trimming took off 4 bases at V and 2 bases at J, with 20 bases between the two ends. The CDR3 DNA follows: TGTGCCAGCAGTGTAAGCGGGCAGGGGGTAGAGCAAGAGACCCAGTACTTC. This translates into CASSVSGQGVEQETQYF.

This sequence joins TRBV5-1 and TRBJ2-7; TRBD2 agrees at 14 bases. This CDR3 region has 19 residues. The V gene end was trimmed by 0 bases and the J gene end by 5 bases; junction bases not matched to a gene: 13. CDR1 and CDR2 (germline): SGHRS, YFSETQ. The CDR3 DNA reads TGCGCCAGCAGCTTGGGCCCCATACGGACTAGCGGGAGGATAGACGAGCAGTACTTC. Its translation is CASSLGPIRTSGRIDEQYF.

The chain links TRBV6-1 to TRBJ2-3, with 7 bases identical to TRBD2. CDR1 MNHNS and CDR2 SASEGT come from the germline V gene. The CDR3 has 15 residues. V was pared by 4 bases and J by 2 bases, with 6 bases of the junction left unmatched. DNA of the CDR3: TGTGCCAGCAGTGTGGGCGGGAGATACACAGATACGCAGTATTTT. Protein product: CASSVGGRYTDTQYF.

This rearrangement joins TRBV4-1 to TRBJ1-4; tentatively, D is TRBD1 (6 bases). Germline CDR1 MGHRA, CDR2 YSYEKL. This CDR3 has 17 residues. The germline V and J ends were trimmed by 3 bases and 5 bases, with 19 bases remaining between them. CDR3 nucleotide sequence: TGCGCCAGCAGCCACTCGTCACAACGGGGGGCAAATGAAAAACTGTTTTTT. Residues: CASSHSSQRGANEKLFF.

About this clone itself: The sample has other DNA sequences that encode this CDR3 too. CDR3 in DNA: TGTGCCAGCAGTTACCGCCCTCAAGAGACCCAGTACTTC. This translates into CASSYRPQETQYF. The chain is built from TRBV6-5 and TRBJ2-5, with unresolved D. The V end was cut by 2 bases, the J end by 2 bases, with 6 bases between. The germline V gene has CDR1 MNHEY and CDR2 SVGAGI. The CDR3 has 13 amino acids.

This rearrangement joins TRBV9 to TRBJ2-2; TRBD2 agrees at 8 bases. The V gene end was trimmed by 0 bases and the J gene end by 3 bases; junction bases not matched to a gene: 7. Germline loops: CDR1 SGDLS, CDR2 YYNGEE. This CDR3 comprises 17 residues. The CDR3 protein is CASSVDGGRYDTGELFF. The DNA for the CDR3 is TGTGCCAGCAGCGTAGATGGCGGGAGGTATGACACCGGGGAGCTGTTTTTT. Full variable domain (rest looked up from reference TRBV9 and TRBJ2-2): DSGVTQTPKHLITATGQRVTLRCSPRSGDLSVYWYQQSLDQGLQFLIQYYNGEERAKGNILERFSAQQFPDLHSELNLSSLELGDSALYFCASSVDGGRYDTGELFFGEGSRLTVL.

The gene calls are TRBV9 and TRBJ2-1; 14 nucleotides align to TRBD2. Trimming at V came to 0 bases and at J to 8 bases, leaving 4 bases not matched to a gene. The CDR3 has 16 amino acids. CDR1 SGDLS and CDR2 YYNGEE come from the germline V gene. DNA for the CDR3: TGTGCCAGCAGCGTAGCCGGGACTAGCGGGGGATATGAGCAGTTCTTC. It encodes CASSVAGTSGGYEQFF. The full variable domain, in which reference TRBV9 and TRBJ2-1 provide the parts outside the CDR3, is DSGVTQTPKHLITATGQRVTLRCSPRSGDLSVYWYQQSLDQGLQFLIQYYNGEERAKGNILERFSAQQFPDLHSELNLSSLELGDSALYFCASSVAGTSGGYEQFFGPGTRLTVL.

The chain uses TRBV19 and TRBJ2-3; D unclear. CDR3 length equals 16 residues. Trimming removed 3 bases from V and 3 bases from J, with 16 bases in between. Looked up from germline, CDR1 is LNHDA and CDR2 is SQIVND (reference sequence). The CDR3 bases are TGTGCCAGTAGTATTCCCCTTGGCTATTCGACAGATACGCAGTATTTT. Its translation: CASSIPLGYSTDTQYF.

This rearrangement joins TRBV28 to TRBJ1-1; D is undetermined. The germline gives CDR1 MDHEN, CDR2 SYDVKM. V lost 6 bases to trimming and J lost 4 bases, with 6 bases between them. The CDR3 has 11 residues. This CDR3 is CASRVGTEAFF. The CDR3 bases are TGTGCCAGCAGAGTGGGCACTGAAGCTTTCTTT. Looking up the rest from reference TRBV28 and TRBJ1-1 gives the full variable domain: DVKVTQSSRYLVKRTGEKVFLECVQDMDHENMFWYRQDPGLGLRLIYFSYDVKMKEKGDIPEGYSVSREKKERFSLILESASTNQTSMYLCASRVGTEAFFGQGTRLTVV.

V gene TRBV7-2 combines with J gene TRBJ1-4; D is possibly TRBD1 (5 bases). The V gene's germline CDR1 is SGHTA and CDR2 FQGNSA. The CDR3 sequence is 13 residues long. Trimming took 6 bases from V and 5 from J, leaving 10 bases between them. This CDR3 reads CASRVGENEKLFF. The CDR3 DNA reads as TGTGCCAGCAGGGTAGGGGAAAATGAAAAACTGTTTTTT.

This clone was recorded once. This rearrangement joins TRBV29-1 to TRBJ1-2, with D maybe TRBD1 (5 bases). The CDR3 length is 13 residues. Trimming removed 6 bases from V and 2 bases from J, with 13 bases in between. Per germline, CDR1 SQVTM and CDR2 ANQGSEA. The CDR3 DNA reads TGCAGCGTCGCTAGGGGACTGAACTATGGCTACACCTTC. Its translation is CSVARGLNYGYTF.

This sequence joins TRBV6-1 and TRBJ2-1, with a possible D match to TRBD1 (5 bases). This CDR3 contains 14 residues. Trimming stripped 7 bases from V and 6 bases from J, with 16 bases between. From germline, CDR1 is MNHNS and CDR2 SASEGT. DNA for the CDR3: TGTGCCAGCAACTGGGGCGGCTCCGGCAATGAGCAGTTCTTC. It is translated as CASNWGGSGNEQFF.

This chain connects TRBV5-1 to TRBJ1-4, with D tentatively TRBD1 (5 bases). V was cut by 2 bases and J by 5 bases, with 16 bases left in between. There are 16 residues in the CDR3. CDR1 and CDR2 (germline): SGHRS, YFSETQ. CDR3 amino acids: CASSFSQASANEKLFF. DNA for the CDR3: TGCGCCAGCAGCTTTTCACAGGCCTCGGCGAATGAAAAACTGTTTTTT.

V is TRBV2 and J is TRBJ1-6, with D possibly TRBD1 on 6 matching bases. CDR3 size: 12 residues. V lost 7 bases, J lost 9 bases, and 10 bases lay in between. Germline CDR1 reads SNHLY; CDR2 reads FYNNEI. In nucleotides, the CDR3 is TGTGCCAGCAAGGCAGGGGTTTCACCCCTCCACTTT. Encoded protein: CASKAGVSPLHF.

This chain joins TRBV28 and TRBJ2-7, with TRBD1 matching over 7 bases. J was trimmed by 1 base and V by 7 bases; bases with no gene match: 7. This CDR3 is 14 amino acids long. CDR1 and CDR2 from the germline V gene are MDHEN and SYDVKM. The CDR3 protein is CASNPLGQSYEQYF. The CDR3 nucleotides read TGTGCCAGCAACCCCTTGGGACAGTCCTACGAGCAGTACTTC. Full variable domain (outside the CDR3, taken from reference TRBV28 and TRBJ2-7): DVKVTQSSRYLVKRTGEKVFLECVQDMDHENMFWYRQDPGLGLRLIYFSYDVKMKEKGDIPEGYSVSREKKERFSLILESASTNQTSMYLCASNPLGQSYEQYFGPGTRLTVT.